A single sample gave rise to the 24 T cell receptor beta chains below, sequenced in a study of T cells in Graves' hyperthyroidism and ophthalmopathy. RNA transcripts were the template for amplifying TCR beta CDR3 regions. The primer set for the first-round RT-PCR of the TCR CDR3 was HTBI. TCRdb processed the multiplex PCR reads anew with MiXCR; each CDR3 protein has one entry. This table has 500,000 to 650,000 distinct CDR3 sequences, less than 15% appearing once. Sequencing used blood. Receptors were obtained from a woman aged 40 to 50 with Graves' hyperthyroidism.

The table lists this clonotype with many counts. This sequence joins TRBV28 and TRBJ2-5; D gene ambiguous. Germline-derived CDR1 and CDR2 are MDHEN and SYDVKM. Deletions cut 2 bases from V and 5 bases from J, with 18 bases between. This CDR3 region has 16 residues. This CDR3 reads CASSLGSSTGSETQYF. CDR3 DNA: TGTGCCAGCAGTTTAGGGTCGTCGACGGGCAGCGAGACCCAGTACTTC.

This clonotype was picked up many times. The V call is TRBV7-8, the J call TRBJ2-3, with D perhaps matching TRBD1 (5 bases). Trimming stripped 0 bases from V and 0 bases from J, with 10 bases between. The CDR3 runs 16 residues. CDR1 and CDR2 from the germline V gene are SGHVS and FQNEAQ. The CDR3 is CASSLALRGSTDTQYF. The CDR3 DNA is TGTGCCAGCAGCTTAGCGCTAAGGGGAAGCACAGATACGCAGTATTTT.

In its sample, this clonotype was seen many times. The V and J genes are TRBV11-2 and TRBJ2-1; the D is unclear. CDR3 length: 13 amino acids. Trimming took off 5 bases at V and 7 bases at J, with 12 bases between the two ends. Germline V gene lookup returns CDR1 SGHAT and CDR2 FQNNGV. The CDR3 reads CASSPSSLNEQFF. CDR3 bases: TGTGCCAGCAGCCCCTCGTCTCTGAATGAGCAGTTCTTC.

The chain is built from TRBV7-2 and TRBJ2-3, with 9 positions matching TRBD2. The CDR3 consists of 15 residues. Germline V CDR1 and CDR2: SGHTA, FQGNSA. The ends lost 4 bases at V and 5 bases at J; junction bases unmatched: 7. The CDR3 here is CASSSPGLARDTQYF. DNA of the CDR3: TGTGCCAGCAGCTCTCCGGGACTAGCAAGAGATACGCAGTATTTT.

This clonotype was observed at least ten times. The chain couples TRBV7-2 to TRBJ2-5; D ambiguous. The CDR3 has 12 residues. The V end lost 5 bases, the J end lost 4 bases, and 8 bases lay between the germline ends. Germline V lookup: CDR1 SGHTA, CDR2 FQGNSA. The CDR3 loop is CASSQNPETQYF. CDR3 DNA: TGTGCCAGCAGCCAGAATCCAGAGACCCAGTACTTC.

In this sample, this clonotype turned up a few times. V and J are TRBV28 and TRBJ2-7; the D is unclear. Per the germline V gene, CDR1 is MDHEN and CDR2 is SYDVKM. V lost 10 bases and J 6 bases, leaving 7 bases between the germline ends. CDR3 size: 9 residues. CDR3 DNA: TGTGCCAAGACTGTCGAGCAGTACTTC. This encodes CAKTVEQYF.

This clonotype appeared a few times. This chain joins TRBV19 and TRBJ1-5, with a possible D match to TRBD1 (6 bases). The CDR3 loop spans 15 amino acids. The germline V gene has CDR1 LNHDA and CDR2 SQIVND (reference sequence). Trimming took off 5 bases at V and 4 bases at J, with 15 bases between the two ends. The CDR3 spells CASSVLGGLNQPQHF. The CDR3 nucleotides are TGTGCCAGTAGTGTTCTGGGGGGCCTTAATCAGCCCCAGCATTTT. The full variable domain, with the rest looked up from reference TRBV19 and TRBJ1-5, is DGGITQSPKYLFRKEGQNVTLSCEQNLNHDAMYWYRQDPGQGLRLIYYSQIVNDFQKGDIAEGYSVSREKKESFPLTVTSAQKNPTAFYLCASSVLGGLNQPQHFGDGTRLSIL.

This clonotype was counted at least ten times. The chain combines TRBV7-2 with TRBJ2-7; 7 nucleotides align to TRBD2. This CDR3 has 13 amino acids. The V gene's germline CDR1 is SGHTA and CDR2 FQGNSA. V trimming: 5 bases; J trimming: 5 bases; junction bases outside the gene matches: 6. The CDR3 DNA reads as TGTGCCAGCAGCCGGACTAGGCTAGACGAGCAGTACTTC. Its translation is CASSRTRLDEQYF.

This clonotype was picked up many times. CDR3: CSARTDRESYNSPLHF. The CDR3 bases are TGCAGTGCTAGAACGGACAGGGAGTCCTATAATTCACCCCTCCACTTT. The chain links TRBV20-1 to TRBJ1-6, with TRBD1 identical over 8 bases. This CDR3 spans 16 amino acids. CDR1 is DFQATT and CDR2 is SNEGSKA in the germline V gene (reference sequence). Losses at the gene ends were 2 bases for V and 1 base for J; bases not matched to a gene: 4.

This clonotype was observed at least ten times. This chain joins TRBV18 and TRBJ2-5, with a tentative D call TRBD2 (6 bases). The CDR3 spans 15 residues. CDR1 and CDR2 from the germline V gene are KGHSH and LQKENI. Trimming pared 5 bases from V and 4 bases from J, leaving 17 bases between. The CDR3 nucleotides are TGTGCCAGCTCATCCAGAGGCGGGGAAGGAGAGACCCAGTACTTC. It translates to CASSSRGGEGETQYF. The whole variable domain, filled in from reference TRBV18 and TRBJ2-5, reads NAGVMQNPRHLVRRRGQEARLRCSPMKGHSHVYWYRQLPEEGLKFMVYLQKENIIDESGMPKERFSAEFPKEGPSILRIQQVVRGDSAAYFCASSSRGGEGETQYFGPGTRLLVL.

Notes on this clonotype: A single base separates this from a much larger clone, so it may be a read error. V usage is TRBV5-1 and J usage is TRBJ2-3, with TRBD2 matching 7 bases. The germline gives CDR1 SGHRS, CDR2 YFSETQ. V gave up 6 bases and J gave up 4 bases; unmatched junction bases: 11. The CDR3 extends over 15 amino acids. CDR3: CASKLAGQTSDTQYF. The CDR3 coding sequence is TGCGCCAGCAAATTAGCGGGCCAGACCTCAGATACGCAGTATTTT.

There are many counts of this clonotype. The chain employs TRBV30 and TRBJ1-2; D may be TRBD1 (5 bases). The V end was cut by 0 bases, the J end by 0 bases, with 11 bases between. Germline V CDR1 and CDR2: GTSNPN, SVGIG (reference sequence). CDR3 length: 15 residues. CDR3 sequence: CAWSVGHPPNYGYTF. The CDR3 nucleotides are TGTGCCTGGAGTGTAGGACACCCCCCTAACTATGGCTACACCTTC.

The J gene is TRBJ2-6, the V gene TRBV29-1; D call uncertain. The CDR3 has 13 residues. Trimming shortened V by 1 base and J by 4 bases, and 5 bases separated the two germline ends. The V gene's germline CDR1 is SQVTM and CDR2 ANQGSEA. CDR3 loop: CSVEVRGANVLTF. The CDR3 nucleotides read TGCAGCGTTGAAGTTCGGGGGGCCAACGTCCTGACTTTC.

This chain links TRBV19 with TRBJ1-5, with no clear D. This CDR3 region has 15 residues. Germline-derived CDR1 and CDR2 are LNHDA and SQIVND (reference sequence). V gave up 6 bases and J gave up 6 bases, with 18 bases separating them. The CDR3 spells CASRRSVRVAQPQHF. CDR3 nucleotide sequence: TGTGCCAGTAGAAGATCGGTAAGGGTTGCTCAGCCCCAGCATTTT.

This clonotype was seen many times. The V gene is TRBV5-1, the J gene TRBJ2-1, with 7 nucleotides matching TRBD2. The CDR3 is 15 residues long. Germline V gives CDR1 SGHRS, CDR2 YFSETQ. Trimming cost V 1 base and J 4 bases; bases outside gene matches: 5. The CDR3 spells CASSLSVAGYNEQFF. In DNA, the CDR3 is TGCGCCAGCAGCTTGTCGGTAGCGGGTTACAATGAGCAGTTCTTC.

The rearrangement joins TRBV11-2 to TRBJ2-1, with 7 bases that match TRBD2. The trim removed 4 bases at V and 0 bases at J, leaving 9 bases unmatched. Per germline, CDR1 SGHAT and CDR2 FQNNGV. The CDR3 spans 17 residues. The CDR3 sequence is CASSSLKRESSYNEQFF. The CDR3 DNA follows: TGTGCCAGCAGCTCTCTAAAGCGGGAATCCTCCTACAATGAGCAGTTCTTC.

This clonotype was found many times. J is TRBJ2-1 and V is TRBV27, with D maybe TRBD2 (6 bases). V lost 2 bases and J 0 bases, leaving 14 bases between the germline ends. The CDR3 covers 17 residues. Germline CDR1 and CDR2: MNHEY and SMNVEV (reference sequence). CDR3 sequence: CASSLRISGSSYNEQFF. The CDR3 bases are TGTGCCAGCAGTTTAAGGATTAGCGGTAGCTCCTACAATGAGCAGTTCTTC.

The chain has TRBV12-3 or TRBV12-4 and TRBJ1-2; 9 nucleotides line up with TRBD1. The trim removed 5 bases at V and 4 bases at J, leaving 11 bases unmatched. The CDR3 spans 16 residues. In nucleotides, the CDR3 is TGTGCCAGCAGTACCGGGACAGGGAGCCCTCTCTATGGCTACACCTTC. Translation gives CASSTGTGSPLYGYTF.

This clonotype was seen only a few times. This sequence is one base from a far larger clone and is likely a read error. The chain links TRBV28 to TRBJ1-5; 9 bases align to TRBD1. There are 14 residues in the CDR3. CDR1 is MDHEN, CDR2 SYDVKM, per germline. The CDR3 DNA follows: TGTACCAGCAGTCCCGGGACAGGGAATCAGCCCCAGCATTTT. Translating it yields CTSSPGTGNQPQHF.

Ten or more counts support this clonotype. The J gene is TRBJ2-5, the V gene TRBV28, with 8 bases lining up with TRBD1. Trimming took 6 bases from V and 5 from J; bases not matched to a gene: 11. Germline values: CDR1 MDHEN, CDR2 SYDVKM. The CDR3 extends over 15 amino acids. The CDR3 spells CASSSIQGGPETQYF. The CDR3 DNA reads TGTGCCAGCAGCTCCATACAGGGGGGTCCCGAGACCCAGTACTTC. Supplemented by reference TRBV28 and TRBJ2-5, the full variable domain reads DVKVTQSSRYLVKRTGEKVFLECVQDMDHENMFWYRQDPGLGLRLIYFSYDVKMKEKGDIPEGYSVSREKKERFSLILESASTNQTSMYLCASSSIQGGPETQYFGPGTRLLVL.

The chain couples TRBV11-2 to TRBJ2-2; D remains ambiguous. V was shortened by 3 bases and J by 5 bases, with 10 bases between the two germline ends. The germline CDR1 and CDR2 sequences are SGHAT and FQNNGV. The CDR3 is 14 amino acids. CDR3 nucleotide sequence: TGTGCCAGCAGCTTGGGCTACCAGACCGGGGAGCTGTTTTTT. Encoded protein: CASSLGYQTGELFF.

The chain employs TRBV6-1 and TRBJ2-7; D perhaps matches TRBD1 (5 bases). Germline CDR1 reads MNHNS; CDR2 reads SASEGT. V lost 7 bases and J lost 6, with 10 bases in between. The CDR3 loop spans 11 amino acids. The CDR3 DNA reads TGTGCCAGCACCAGGGCATCCGAGCAGTACTTC. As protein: CASTRASEQYF.

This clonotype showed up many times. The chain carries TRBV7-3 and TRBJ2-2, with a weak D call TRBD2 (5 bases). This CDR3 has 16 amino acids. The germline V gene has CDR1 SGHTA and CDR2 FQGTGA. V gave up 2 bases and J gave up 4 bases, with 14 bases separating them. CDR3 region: CASSLSPGFGTGELFF. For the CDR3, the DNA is TGTGCCAGCAGCTTATCTCCGGGGTTTGGCACCGGGGAGCTGTTTTTT.

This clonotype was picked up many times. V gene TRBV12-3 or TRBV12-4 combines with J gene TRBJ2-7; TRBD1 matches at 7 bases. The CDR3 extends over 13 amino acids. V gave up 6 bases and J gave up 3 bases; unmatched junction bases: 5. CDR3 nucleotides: TGTGCCAGCAGCCGGGGACAGAACTACGAGCAGTACTTC. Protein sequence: CASSRGQNYEQYF.